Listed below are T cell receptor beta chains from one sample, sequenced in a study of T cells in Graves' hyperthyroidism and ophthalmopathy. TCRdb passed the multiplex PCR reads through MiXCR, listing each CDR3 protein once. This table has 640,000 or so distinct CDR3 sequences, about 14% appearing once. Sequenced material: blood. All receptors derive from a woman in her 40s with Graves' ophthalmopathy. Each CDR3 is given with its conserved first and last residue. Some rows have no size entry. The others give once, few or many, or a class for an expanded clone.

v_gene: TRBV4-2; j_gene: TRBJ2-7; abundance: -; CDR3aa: CASSQEWLAGVSEQYF
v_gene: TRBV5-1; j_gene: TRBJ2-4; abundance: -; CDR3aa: CASSLGDREEGKVRKNIQYF
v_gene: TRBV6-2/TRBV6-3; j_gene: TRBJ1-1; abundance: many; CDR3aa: CASSYSTRANTEAFF
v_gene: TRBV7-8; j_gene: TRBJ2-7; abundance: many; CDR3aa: CASSRKGLAGHPRYEQYF
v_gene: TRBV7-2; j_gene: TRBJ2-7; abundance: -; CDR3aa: CASSLGGRALEQYF
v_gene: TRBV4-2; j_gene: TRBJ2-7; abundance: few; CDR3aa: CASSQFWTPAYEQYF
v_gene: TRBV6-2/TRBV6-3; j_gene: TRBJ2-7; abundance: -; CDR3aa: CANSTGSRNSEGSYEQYF
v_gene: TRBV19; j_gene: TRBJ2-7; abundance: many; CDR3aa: CASSISGTGGYEQYF
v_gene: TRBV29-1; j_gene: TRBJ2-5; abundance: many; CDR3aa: CSVEGRAGAETQYF
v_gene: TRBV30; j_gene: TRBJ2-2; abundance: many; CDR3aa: CAWSVTGELFF
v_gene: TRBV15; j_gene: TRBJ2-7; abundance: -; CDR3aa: CATSRVLAGSSYEQYF
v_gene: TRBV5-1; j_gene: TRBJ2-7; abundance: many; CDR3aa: CASKYSEGGDEQYF
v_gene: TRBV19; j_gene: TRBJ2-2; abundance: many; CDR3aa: CASSLNFGTRGTGELFF
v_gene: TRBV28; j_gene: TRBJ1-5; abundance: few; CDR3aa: CASSPGTGDLEPQHF
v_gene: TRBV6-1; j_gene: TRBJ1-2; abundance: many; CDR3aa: CASSGEQGGDGYTF
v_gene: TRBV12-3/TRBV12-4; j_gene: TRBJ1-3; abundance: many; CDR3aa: CASSFGTKNTIYF
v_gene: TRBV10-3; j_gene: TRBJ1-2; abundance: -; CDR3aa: CALSPGPAEGYTF
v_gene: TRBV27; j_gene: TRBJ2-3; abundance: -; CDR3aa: CASVERATDTQYF
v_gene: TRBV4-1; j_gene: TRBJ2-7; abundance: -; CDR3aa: CASSPERDRRLEQYF
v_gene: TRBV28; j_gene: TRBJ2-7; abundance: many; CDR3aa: CASKPPGQGYEQYF
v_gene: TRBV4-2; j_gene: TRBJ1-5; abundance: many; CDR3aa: CASSQDWDSSNQPQHF
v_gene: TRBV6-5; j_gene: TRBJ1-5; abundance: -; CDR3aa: CASSYATGHSNQPQHF
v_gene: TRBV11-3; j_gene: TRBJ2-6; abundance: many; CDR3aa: CASSLNQRSGANVLTF
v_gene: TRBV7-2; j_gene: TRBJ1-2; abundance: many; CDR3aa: CASSLQGGYTF
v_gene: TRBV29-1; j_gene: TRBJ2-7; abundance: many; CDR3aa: CSVGWSSYEQYF
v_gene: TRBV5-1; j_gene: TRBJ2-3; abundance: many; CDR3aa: CASSSSGGGTDTQYF
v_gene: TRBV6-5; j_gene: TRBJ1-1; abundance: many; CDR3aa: CASSSGEGGARTEAFF
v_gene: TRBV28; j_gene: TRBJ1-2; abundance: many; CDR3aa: CASSRQGGSYTF
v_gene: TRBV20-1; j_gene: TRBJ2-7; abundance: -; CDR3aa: CSARLSHRDTDYEQYF
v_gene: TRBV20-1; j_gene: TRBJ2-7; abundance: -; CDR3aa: CSAHISTGRYEQYF
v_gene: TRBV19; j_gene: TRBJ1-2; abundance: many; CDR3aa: CASTEQNYGYTF
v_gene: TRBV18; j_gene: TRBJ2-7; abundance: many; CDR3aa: CASSSWDGGTGEQYF
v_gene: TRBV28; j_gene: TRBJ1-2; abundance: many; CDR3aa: CASSLGTGRGFYGYTF
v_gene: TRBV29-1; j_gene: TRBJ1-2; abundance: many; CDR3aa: CSVPRTVDYGYTF
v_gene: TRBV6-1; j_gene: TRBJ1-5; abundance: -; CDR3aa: CASSVRTGPYSNQPQHF
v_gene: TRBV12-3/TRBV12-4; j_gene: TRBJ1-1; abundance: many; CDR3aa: CASSHPGGNTEAFF
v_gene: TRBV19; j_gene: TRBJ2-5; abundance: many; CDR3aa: CASSIVGGSETQYF
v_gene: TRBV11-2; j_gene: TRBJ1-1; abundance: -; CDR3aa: CASSPPGGKANTEAFF
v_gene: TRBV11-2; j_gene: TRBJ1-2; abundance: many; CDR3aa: CASSLETGEGYGYTF
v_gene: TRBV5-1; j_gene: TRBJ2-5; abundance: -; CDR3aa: CASSQGQVGETQYF
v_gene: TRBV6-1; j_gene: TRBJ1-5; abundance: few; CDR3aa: CASRRQINQPQHF
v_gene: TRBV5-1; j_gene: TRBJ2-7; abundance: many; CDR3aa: CASSSVAGGNEQYF
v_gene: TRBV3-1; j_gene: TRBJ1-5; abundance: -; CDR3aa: CASSYTGSNQPQHF
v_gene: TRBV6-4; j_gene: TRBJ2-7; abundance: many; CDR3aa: CASSTTTDTGEAYEQYF
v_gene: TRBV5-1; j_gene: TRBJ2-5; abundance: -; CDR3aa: CASSSVGLGNQETQYF
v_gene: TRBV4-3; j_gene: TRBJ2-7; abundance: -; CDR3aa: CASSQDGTGTSDEQYF
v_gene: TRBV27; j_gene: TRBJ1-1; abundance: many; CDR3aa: CASSNDRANTEAFF
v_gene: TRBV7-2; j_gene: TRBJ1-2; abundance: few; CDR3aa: CASSLAPGNSNYGYTF
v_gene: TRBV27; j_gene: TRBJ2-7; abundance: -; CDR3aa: CASSLFAFQIHEQYF
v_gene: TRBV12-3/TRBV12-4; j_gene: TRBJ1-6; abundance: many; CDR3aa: CASSAPGSPLHF
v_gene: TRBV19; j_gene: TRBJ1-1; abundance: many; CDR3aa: CASGALSGTEAFF
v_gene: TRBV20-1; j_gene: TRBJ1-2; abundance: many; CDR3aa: CSAEDRTFYGYTF
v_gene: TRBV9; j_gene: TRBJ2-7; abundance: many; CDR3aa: CASSVASLAGDGEQYF
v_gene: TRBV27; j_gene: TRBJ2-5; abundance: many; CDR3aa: CASSLSITRETQYF
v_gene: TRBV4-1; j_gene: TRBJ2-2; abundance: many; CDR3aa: CASSQDQGRVLTGELFF
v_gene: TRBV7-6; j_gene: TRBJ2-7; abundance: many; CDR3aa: CASSGTGTQRQYF
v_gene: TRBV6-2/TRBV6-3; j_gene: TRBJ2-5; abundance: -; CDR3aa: CATRWAGVAYETQYF
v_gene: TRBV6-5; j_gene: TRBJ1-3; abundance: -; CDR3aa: CVSSYGGNTIYF
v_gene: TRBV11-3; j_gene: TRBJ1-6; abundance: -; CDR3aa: CASSLGRGSPLHF